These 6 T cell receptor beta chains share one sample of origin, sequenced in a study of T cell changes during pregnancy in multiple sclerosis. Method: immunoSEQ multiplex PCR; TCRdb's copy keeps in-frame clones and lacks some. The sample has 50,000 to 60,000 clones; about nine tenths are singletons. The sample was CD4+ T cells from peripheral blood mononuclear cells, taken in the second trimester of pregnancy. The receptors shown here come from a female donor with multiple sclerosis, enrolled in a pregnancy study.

The CDR3 bases are TGTGCCAGCACCAAGGGCGGGGAAGCTGGCTACACCTTC. Translated, it gives CASTKGGEAGYTF. The chain couples TRBV7-9 to TRBJ1-2, with D unclear. CDR3 length equals 13 residues. Germline V gene data show CDR1 as SEHNR and CDR2 as FQNEAQ (reference sequence). V was pared by 7 bases and J by 7 bases, with 16 bases between.

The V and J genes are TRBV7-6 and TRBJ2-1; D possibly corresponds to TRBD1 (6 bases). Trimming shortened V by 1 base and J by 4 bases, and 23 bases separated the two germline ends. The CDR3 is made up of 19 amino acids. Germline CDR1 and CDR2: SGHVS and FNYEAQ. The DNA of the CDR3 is TGTGCCAGCAGCTTAGAAGGGGGTGTCAGAGCCGGTTATTACAATGAGCAGTTCTTC. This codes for CASSLEGGVRAGYYNEQFF.

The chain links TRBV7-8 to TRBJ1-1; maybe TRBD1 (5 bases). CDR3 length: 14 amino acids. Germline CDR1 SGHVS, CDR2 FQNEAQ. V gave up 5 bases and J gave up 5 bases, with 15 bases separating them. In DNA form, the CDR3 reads TGTGCCAGCAGCCGAGTGAGGGGAGGGACTGAAGCTTTCTTT. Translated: CASSRVRGGTEAFF.

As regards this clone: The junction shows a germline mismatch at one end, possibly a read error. CDR3 amino acids: CASSLGSGGAAETQYF. CDR3 nucleotides: TGTGCTAGCAGCTTAGGTAGCGGGGGGGCCGCAGAGACCCAGTACTTC. This chain links TRBV7-7 with TRBJ2-5; 11 bases match TRBD2. The CDR3 is 16 amino acids. Germline V gene sequence: CDR1 SSHAT, CDR2 FNYEAQ (reference sequence).

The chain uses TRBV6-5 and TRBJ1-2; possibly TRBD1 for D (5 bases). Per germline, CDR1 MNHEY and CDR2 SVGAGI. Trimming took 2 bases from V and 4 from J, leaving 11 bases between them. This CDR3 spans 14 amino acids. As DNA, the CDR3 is TGTGCCAGCAGTTACAAGGGGCGAGTCTATGGCTACACCTTC. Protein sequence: CASSYKGRVYGYTF.

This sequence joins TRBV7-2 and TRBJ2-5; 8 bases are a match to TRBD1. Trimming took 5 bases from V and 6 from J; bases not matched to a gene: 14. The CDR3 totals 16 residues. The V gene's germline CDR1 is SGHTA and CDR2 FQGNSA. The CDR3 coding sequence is TGTGCCAGCAGCCCATATTCAGGGGGCCAGGGAAAGACCCAGTACTTC. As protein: CASSPYSGGQGKTQYF.